The clone carrying this T cell receptor beta chain has a single count. This sample was taken from a study of blood T cell repertoires in COVID-19. The trim removed 2 bases at V and 3 bases at J, leaving 6 bases unmatched. This CDR3 has 15 residues. Germline assignment: CDR1 MGHDK and CDR2 SYGVNS. The data were produced by immunoSEQ multiplex PCR, yet TCRdb's version contains in-frame clones alone and is incomplete. The repertoire includes roughly 280,000 clones, around 89% of them detected once, and under 3.5% sits in the top ten. Participant reports of clinical history set cohort assignment. Each recovered donor of Cohort 3 presented with two negative PCRs, clearance, or symptom resolution.

The chain couples TRBV25-1 to TRBJ2-7; TRBD2 matches 8 bases. The TCR originated in a woman in her 50s who had recovered from COVID-19. Sequenced input: PBMCs or T cells enriched from blood (not recorded which). The chain's CDR3 is CASSEGPAGDYEQYF. CDR3 coding DNA: TGTGCCAGCAGTGAAGGCCCAGCGGGAGACTACGAGCAGTACTTC.